Presented here are 28 T cell receptor beta chains from one specimen sequenced in a study of shared clonotypes between healthy human individuals. TCRdb's table, derived via immunoSEQ multiplex PCR, lists solely in-frame clones and lacks some. The profile shows approximately 1,500,000 clones, 95% to 99% of them singletons. The sample was naive CD4+ T cells sorted from blood. Sample subset: CD45RA+ positively selected. The receptor source for this set is a man aged 25-45 years in good health.

The rearrangement links TRBV9 to TRBJ2-2, with TRBD2 matching over 10 bases. The CDR3 sequence is 16 residues long. Germline trimming cut 1 base from V and 2 bases from J; bases unmatched to any gene: 2. CDR1 is SGDLS and CDR2 is YYNGEE in the germline V gene. This CDR3 reads CASSVSLAGNTGELFF. In DNA, the CDR3 is TGTGCCAGCAGCGTATCACTAGCGGGAAACACCGGGGAGCTGTTTTTT.

The rearrangement joins TRBV9 to TRBJ2-3; 7 positions match TRBD1. Germline-derived CDR1 and CDR2 are SGDLS and YYNGEE. There are 15 residues in the CDR3. The V and J ends lost 0 bases and 3 bases, in that order; junction bases with no gene match: 4. The CDR3 coding sequence is TGTGCCAGCAGCGTAGAGGTCAGGGGGACAGATACGCAGTATTTT. This codes for CASSVEVRGTDTQYF.

The rearrangement links TRBV18 to TRBJ1-1, with D perhaps matching TRBD1 (5 bases). Germline CDR1 and CDR2: KGHSH and LQKENI. The CDR3 covers 13 residues. V was cut by 4 bases and J by 8 bases, with 14 bases left in between. CDR3 amino acids: CASSLNDGGEAFF. Here the CDR3 DNA reads TGTGCCAGCTCACTCAACGATGGGGGGGAAGCTTTCTTT. The full variable domain, its missing parts supplied by reference TRBV18 and TRBJ1-1, is NAGVMQNPRHLVRRRGQEARLRCSPMKGHSHVYWYRQLPEEGLKFMVYLQKENIIDESGMPKERFSAEFPKEGPSILRIQQVVRGDSAAYFCASSLNDGGEAFFGQGTRLTVV.

The chain employs TRBV27 and TRBJ2-2; TRBD2 aligns across 12 bases. The CDR3 covers 16 residues. Trimming removed 6 bases from V and 5 bases from J; junction bases left unmatched: 7. The germline V gene encodes CDR1 MNHEY and CDR2 SMNVEV (reference sequence). Here the CDR3 DNA reads TGTGCCAGCAGGAAGCTAGCGGGAGGGCGGACCGGGGAGCTGTTTTTT. This gives the protein CASRKLAGGRTGELFF.

This chain joins TRBV2 and TRBJ1-2; D is undetermined. Germline loops: CDR1 SNHLY, CDR2 FYNNEI. The CDR3 is 14 amino acids. V gave up 2 bases and J gave up 8 bases, with 15 bases separating them. The CDR3 bases are TGTGCCAGCAGTGAAAGGGCGGTCAGCTTGGGCTACACCTTC. Protein: CASSERAVSLGYTF.

This clone was counted once. The genes are TRBV6-6 and TRBJ1-1; perhaps TRBD1 as D (5 bases). The germline CDR1 and CDR2 sequences are MNHNY and SVGAGI (reference sequence). This CDR3 comprises 14 residues. V dropped 2 bases and J dropped 1 base, with 8 bases sitting between them. Here the CDR3 reads CASSYGGGNTEAFF. CDR3 nucleotide sequence: TGTGCCAGCAGTTACGGCGGGGGGAACACTGAAGCTTTCTTT.

The J gene is TRBJ1-3, the V gene TRBV6-5; D possibly corresponds to TRBD1 (6 bases). CDR3 length: 13 amino acids. Germline V lookup: CDR1 MNHEY, CDR2 SVGAGI. The V gene lost 8 bases and the J gene lost 5 bases, with 13 bases spanning the gap. The CDR3 coding sequence is TGTGCCAGCGCCCCGGACAGTCGAAACACCATATATTTT. It codes for CASAPDSRNTIYF.

The chain combines TRBV29-1 with TRBJ2-1; D might be TRBD2 (5 bases). Trimming took off 8 bases at V and 8 bases at J, with 22 bases between the two ends. The germline CDR1 and CDR2 sequences are SQVTM and ANQGSEA. The CDR3 is 14 residues long. The CDR3 region is CSIRRGRTSDEQFF. CDR3 nucleotides: TGCAGCATCCGACGGGGTCGTACAAGCGATGAGCAGTTCTTC.

This chain connects TRBV15 to TRBJ2-7, with TRBD2 as a possible D gene (6 bases). The germline gives CDR1 LNHNV, CDR2 YYDKDF (reference sequence). The V end was cut by 2 bases, the J end by 4 bases, with 12 bases between. The CDR3 is made up of 14 amino acids. The CDR3 sequence: CATSRTPTSYEQYF. The CDR3 DNA reads as TGTGCCACCAGCAGAACCCCGACTAGTTACGAGCAGTACTTC. Based on the CDR3 plus reference TRBV15 and TRBJ2-7, the full variable domain is DAMVIQNPRYQVTQFGKPVTLSCSQTLNHNVMYWYQQKSSQAPKLLFHYYDKDFNNEADTPDNFQSRRPNTSFCFLDIRSPGLGDTAMYLCATSRTPTSYEQYFGPGTRLTVT.

The rearrangement uses TRBV15 and TRBJ2-5; D remains ambiguous. There are 13 residues in the CDR3. Germline lookup yields CDR1 LNHNV and CDR2 YYDKDF (reference sequence). V was pared by 0 bases and J by 5 bases, with 7 bases between. The CDR3 spells CATSRDVWETQYF. As DNA, the CDR3 is TGTGCCACCAGCAGAGACGTGTGGGAGACCCAGTACTTC.

The CDR3, as DNA: TGTGCCAGCAGTCCCGGGGGGGATAACACTGAAGCTTTCTTT. It yields the protein CASSPGGDNTEAFF. The V call is TRBV28, the J call TRBJ1-1; D is perhaps TRBD1 (5 bases). CDR3 length equals 14 residues. The germline V gene encodes CDR1 MDHEN and CDR2 SYDVKM. The ends were cut back, 5 bases at V and 2 bases at J, with 12 bases in the middle.

A note on this clone: Other DNA sequences in this specimen translate into the identical CDR3. V usage is TRBV6-5 and J usage is TRBJ1-2; D gene ambiguous. Germline V gene sequence: CDR1 MNHEY, CDR2 SVGAGI. The CDR3 runs to 12 residues. Trimming took off 5 bases at V and 5 bases at J, with 9 bases between the two ends. The DNA for the CDR3 is TGTGCCAGCAGTAAGACGGGATATGGCTACACCTTC. Its translation: CASSKTGYGYTF.

This chain links TRBV4-3 with TRBJ2-7; 9 nucleotides match TRBD1. The CDR3 is made up of 15 amino acids. CDR1 and CDR2 (germline): LGHNA, YSLEER. V lost 3 bases and J lost 5; bases outside the gene matches: 8. CDR3 sequence: CASSQDRGSGDEQYF. CDR3 bases: TGCGCCAGCAGCCAGGACAGGGGAAGCGGGGACGAGCAGTACTTC.

As concerns this clone: The same CDR3 arises from other DNA sequences in this sample as well. The V call is TRBV2, the J call TRBJ2-7; 8 nucleotides match TRBD1. Looked up from germline, CDR1 is SNHLY and CDR2 is FYNNEI. V was pared by 6 bases and J by 3 bases, with 1 base of the junction left unmatched. CDR3 length: 12 amino acids. Written as DNA, the CDR3 is TGTGCCAGCAGAGACAGGGGCTACGAGCAGTACTTC. Its translation: CASRDRGYEQYF.

The chain recombines TRBV7-3 with TRBJ2-1, with 8 bases that match TRBD2. The CDR3 extends over 15 amino acids. Germline V gene lookup returns CDR1 SGHTA and CDR2 FQGTGA. V lost 4 bases to trimming and J lost 3 bases; unmatched junction nucleotides: 5. Here the CDR3 DNA reads TGTGCCAGCAGCTATACTAGCGGAGTCTACAATGAGCAGTTCTTC. This gives the protein CASSYTSGVYNEQFF.

This clone came up once. The chain employs TRBV7-2 and TRBJ2-2, with 9 bases fitting TRBD1. The CDR3 covers 15 residues. CDR1 is SGHTA, CDR2 FQGNSA, per germline. The J segment lost 3 bases and the V segment lost 5 bases, leaving 4 bases of the junction unmatched. The CDR3 DNA reads TGTGCCAGCAGCGGGGGACAGGGTTACACCGGGGAGCTGTTTTTT. This gives the protein CASSGGQGYTGELFF.

This chain links TRBV11-2 with TRBJ2-5; D is perhaps TRBD1 or TRBD2 (5 bases each). Germline V gene sequence: CDR1 SGHAT, CDR2 FQNNGV. This CDR3 has 16 residues. Trimming removed 4 bases from V and 5 bases from J, with 20 bases in between. The CDR3 nucleotides are TGTGCCAGCAGCTCTCGGGACGGTGATCTTTGGGAGACCCAGTACTTC. Encoded protein: CASSSRDGDLWETQYF.

The DNA for the CDR3 is TGTGCCAGCAGTTCTAAAGCGGGACTAGCGGGAGGGTCCTCCTACGAGCAGTACTTC. Its translation: CASSSKAGLAGGSSYEQYF. The chain links TRBV7-6 to TRBJ2-7, with 16 bases fitting TRBD2. With 6 bases clipped from V and 0 bases from J, the junction kept 11 bases outside the gene matches. The CDR3 is 19 residues long. Per germline, CDR1 SGHVS and CDR2 FNYEAQ.

The rearrangement uses TRBV18 and TRBJ1-5, with D maybe TRBD1 (5 bases). CDR1 and CDR2 from the germline V gene are KGHSH and LQKENI. The CDR3 is 14 residues long. Trimming removed 3 bases at V and 6 bases at J, with 12 bases between. The CDR3 region has the DNA TGTGCCAGCTCACCTGGAGGGGCGCGTCAGCCCCAGCATTTT. Protein sequence: CASSPGGARQPQHF.

The chain couples TRBV28 to TRBJ2-1, with D hard to call. Trimming shortened V by 11 bases and J by 5 bases, and 10 bases separated the two germline ends. This CDR3 region has 11 residues. Germline V gives CDR1 MDHEN, CDR2 SYDVKM. The CDR3 spells CALGWDNEQFF. CDR3 nucleotides: TGTGCCCTAGGTTGGGACAATGAGCAGTTCTTC.

The V and J genes are TRBV2 and TRBJ1-5, with unresolved D. Trimming removed 6 bases from V and 7 bases from J, with 13 bases in between. The CDR3 is 13 residues long. Germline CDR1 reads SNHLY; CDR2 reads FYNNEI. The CDR3 region is CASRASPSQPQHF. The DNA for the CDR3 is TGTGCCAGCAGGGCCTCCCCGTCGCAGCCCCAGCATTTT.

The sample holds one count of this clone. This sequence joins TRBV25-1 and TRBJ1-2; no firm D call. Germline assignment: CDR1 MGHDK and CDR2 SYGVNS. The CDR3 is 12 amino acids. Trimming removed 2 bases at V and 5 bases at J, with 6 bases between. The CDR3 region is CASSETGYGYTF. CDR3 DNA sequence: TGTGCCAGCAGTGAAACTGGGTATGGCTACACCTTC.

J is TRBJ2-1 and V is TRBV10-1; D remains ambiguous. The germline CDR1 and CDR2 sequences are WNHNN and SYGVQD (reference sequence). CDR3 size: 16 residues. V shed 2 bases and J shed 0 bases, with 11 bases lying between them. The CDR3 loop is CASSERGSSSYNEQFF. CDR3 sequence (DNA): TGCGCCAGCAGTGAGCGAGGAAGTAGCTCCTACAATGAGCAGTTCTTC.

This clone was seen only once. The rearrangement links TRBV6-5 to TRBJ2-7; a weak D match, TRBD1 (6 bases). Trimming left V 1 base short and J 2 bases short, with 9 bases between. CDR1 and CDR2 (germline): MNHEY, SVGAGI. The CDR3 is 14 amino acids. Here the CDR3 reads CASSYLDRTYEQYF. DNA of the CDR3: TGTGCCAGCAGTTACTTGGACAGAACCTACGAGCAGTACTTC.

This chain uses TRBV6-1 with TRBJ2-7; no firm D call. V gave up 0 bases and J gave up 3 bases, with 12 bases separating them. This CDR3 has 15 residues. CDR1 and CDR2 (germline): MNHNS, SASEGT. The CDR3 loop is CASSEAGPEYYEQYF. Written as DNA, the CDR3 is TGTGCCAGCAGTGAAGCGGGCCCGGAGTACTACGAGCAGTACTTC.

The chain employs TRBV11-2 and TRBJ2-3, with a possible D match to TRBD2 (6 bases). Between the trimmed V and J ends, which lost 7 bases and 5 bases, there was a span of 16 bases. The CDR3 totals 14 residues. Per the germline V gene, CDR1 is SGHAT and CDR2 is FQNNGV. The CDR3 region has the DNA TGTGCCAGCACCAGTCAGTTGGGGGGAGATACGCAGTATTTT. Translation: CASTSQLGGDTQYF.

The chain couples TRBV27 to TRBJ2-1; 11 nucleotides agree with TRBD2. Per germline, CDR1 MNHEY and CDR2 SMNVEV (reference sequence). The ends lost 4 bases at V and 6 bases at J; junction bases unmatched: 8. The CDR3 covers 16 residues. CDR3: CASSSRLAGGVNEQFF. The CDR3 coding sequence is TGTGCCAGCAGTTCCCGTCTAGCGGGAGGCGTCAATGAGCAGTTCTTC.

This chain connects TRBV7-9 to TRBJ2-7, with 8 bases that match TRBD1. With V trimmed by 5 bases and J by 1 base, 4 bases remained unmatched. The CDR3 is 14 residues long. CDR1 is SEHNR and CDR2 is FQNEAQ in the germline V gene (reference sequence). The CDR3, as DNA: TGTGCCAGCAGCCGACGGACAGGGTCCTACGAGCAGTACTTC. This encodes CASSRRTGSYEQYF.